This T cell receptor (beta chain) is drawn from a study of blood T cell repertoires in COVID-19. On the study more broadly: Sites across the United States, Italy and Spain contributed samples from acute and convalescent COVID-19. T cells, B-cell-depleted T cells, or PBMCs supplied cDNA or gDNA.

How the authors handled the data: Amplified reference gene primers provided the basis for estimating nucleated cell counts. Profiling relied on immunoSEQ multiplex PCR, and the TCRdb table lists in-frame clones only, not all of them. V, J and clone size are taken as reported in that table, and D and trimming were inferred from the DNA itself. The table lists 350,000 to 450,000 clones, around 85% of them singletons. The CDR3 contains 14 residues. Germline V gene data show CDR1 as LNHDA and CDR2 as SQIVND (reference sequence). V lost 3 bases and J lost 3; bases outside the gene matches: 3. The sequenced material came from peripheral blood. The chain links TRBV19 to TRBJ2-7, with 9 bases identical to TRBD2. This sequence originates from a woman aged 18-29 years with acute or convalescent COVID-19. CDR3 coding DNA: TGTGCCAGTAGTATCTCTAGCGGGAACTACGAGCAGTACTTC. Its translation is CASSISSGNYEQYF.